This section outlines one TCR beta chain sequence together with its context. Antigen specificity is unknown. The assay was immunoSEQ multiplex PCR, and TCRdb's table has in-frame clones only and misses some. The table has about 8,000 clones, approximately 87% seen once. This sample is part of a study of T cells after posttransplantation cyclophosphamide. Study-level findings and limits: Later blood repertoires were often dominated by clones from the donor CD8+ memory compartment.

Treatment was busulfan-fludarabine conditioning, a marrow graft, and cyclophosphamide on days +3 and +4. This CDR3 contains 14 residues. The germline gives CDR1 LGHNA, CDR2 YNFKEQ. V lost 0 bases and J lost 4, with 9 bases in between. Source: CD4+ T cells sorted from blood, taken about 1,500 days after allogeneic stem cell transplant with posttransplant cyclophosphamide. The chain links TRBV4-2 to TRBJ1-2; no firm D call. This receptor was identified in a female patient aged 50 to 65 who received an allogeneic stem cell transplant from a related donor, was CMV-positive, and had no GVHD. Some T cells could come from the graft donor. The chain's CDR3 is CASSQDQAAYGYTF. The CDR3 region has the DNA TGTGCCAGCAGCCAAGATCAGGCAGCCTATGGCTACACCTTC.